The 2 T cell receptor beta chains listed next were all sequenced from one sample in a study of blood T cell repertoires in COVID-19. Sequenced by immunoSEQ multiplex PCR; TCRdb stores in-frame clones only, minus some. The data show fewer than 250,000 clones, roughly four fifths seen once. The sequenced sample consisted of PBMCs or T cells enriched from blood (not recorded which). These receptors all come from a woman aged 40-49 years who had been exposed to COVID-19.

This clone appeared a single time. The chain links TRBV4-1 to TRBJ1-5; a possible D gene is TRBD1 (5 bases). Germline CDR1 and CDR2: MGHRA and YSYEKL. With 1 base removed from V and 6 bases from J, the gap between germline ends came to 7 bases. The CDR3 runs to 13 residues. The DNA of the CDR3 is TGCGCCAGCAGCCAAGTCCAGGGTCAGCCCCAGCATTTT. It codes for CASSQVQGQPQHF.

This CDR3 reads CSVQSQQGSGNTIYF. The DNA of the CDR3 is TGCAGCGTTCAATCACAGCAGGGGTCAGGAAACACCATATATTTT. This sequence joins TRBV29-1 and TRBJ1-3; possible D gene TRBD1, 6 bases. CDR1 is SQVTM and CDR2 is ANQGSEA in the germline V gene. CDR3 length: 15 amino acids. The V end was cut by 5 bases, the J end by 4 bases, with 18 bases between. Drawing the rest from reference TRBV29-1 and TRBJ1-3, the complete variable domain is SAVISQKPSRDICQRGTSLTIQCQVDSQVTMMFWYRQQPGQSLTLIATANQGSEATYESGFVIDKFPISRPNLTFSTLTVSNMSPEDSSIYLCSVQSQQGSGNTIYFGEGSWLTVV.